One sample yielded the 29 T cell receptor beta chains listed below, sequenced in a study of control samples from healthy donors and cancer patients. Sequencing used immunoSEQ multiplex PCR; TCRdb keeps in-frame clones, though not all of them. The data hold about 120,000 clones, with approximately 87% observed a single time. The sample comprised blood. The receptors shown here come from a man aged 25 to 40 in good health.

The rearrangement uses TRBV4-2 and TRBJ1-1; no reliable D call. The V gene lost 0 bases and the J gene lost 3 bases, with 20 bases spanning the gap. The CDR3 contains 18 residues. The V gene's germline CDR1 is LGHNA and CDR2 YNFKEQ. The CDR3 loop is CASSQDLWADTPYTEAFF. CDR3 nucleotide sequence: TGTGCCAGCAGCCAAGATCTTTGGGCCGATACGCCCTACACTGAAGCTTTCTTT.

The chain carries TRBV15 and TRBJ1-5; TRBD1 matches 11 bases. This CDR3 region has 16 residues. Per germline, CDR1 LNHNV and CDR2 YYDKDF (reference sequence). With V trimmed by 1 base and J by 3 bases, 2 bases remained unmatched. CDR3 DNA sequence: TGTGCCACCAGCAGAGGGGACAGGGGGAACAATCAGCCCCAGCATTTT. It encodes CATSRGDRGNNQPQHF.

The chain is built from TRBV10-3 and TRBJ2-1; TRBD1 matches at 8 bases. V trimming: 10 bases; J trimming: 7 bases; junction bases outside the gene matches: 6. Germline V gene lookup returns CDR1 ENHRY and CDR2 SYGVKD. The CDR3 sequence is 12 residues long. For the CDR3, the DNA is TGTGCCAGCATGACAGGGGATAATGAGCAGTTCTTC. Its protein product is CASMTGDNEQFF.

This clone was seen only once. The chain is built from TRBV6-5 and TRBJ1-5, with TRBD1 identical over 8 bases. The CDR3 totals 15 residues. Trimming removed 2 bases from V and 4 bases from J; junction bases left unmatched: 4. Germline V gene lookup returns CDR1 MNHEY and CDR2 SVGAGI. The DNA for the CDR3 is TGTGCCAGCAGTTACGCGAGGACAGGGAATCAGCCCCAGCATTTT. Residues: CASSYARTGNQPQHF.

This clone was seen a handful of times. The rearrangement links TRBV3-1 (or the pseudogene TRBV3-2) to TRBJ1-1; D remains ambiguous. The CDR3 extends over 14 amino acids. With 0 bases removed from V and 2 bases from J, the gap between germline ends came to 7 bases. The germline gives CDR1 LGHDT, CDR2 YNNKEL (reference sequence). The chain's CDR3 is CASSQDRSNTEAFF. CDR3 DNA sequence: TGTGCCAGCAGCCAAGACAGGAGTAACACTGAAGCTTTCTTT.

V usage is TRBV7-3 and J usage is TRBJ1-1, with unresolved D. Trimming took off 5 bases at V and 1 base at J, with 5 bases between the two ends. Germline lookup yields CDR1 SGHTA and CDR2 FQGTGA. This CDR3 has 12 amino acids. This CDR3 is CASSAGNTEAFF. The CDR3 DNA reads TGTGCCAGCAGCGCAGGGAACACTGAAGCTTTCTTT.

This clone occurred once. The genes are TRBV19 and TRBJ2-5; 8 bases fit TRBD1. Germline CDR1 and CDR2: LNHDA and SQIVND (reference sequence). The CDR3 loop spans 15 amino acids. After removal of 5 bases from V and 4 bases from J, the junction contained 9 bases not matched to a gene. The CDR3 coding sequence is TGTGCCAGTAGTGAATCCGGGACAGGTAGAGAGACCCAGTACTTC. Its protein product is CASSESGTGRETQYF.

This clone was detected only a few times. The V and J genes are TRBV11-1 and TRBJ2-5; D is unclear. Trimming cost V 0 bases and J 4 bases, with 9 bases left between them. The germline V gene has CDR1 SGHAT and CDR2 FQDESV (reference sequence). CDR3 length equals 14 residues. The CDR3 DNA reads as TGTGCCAGCAGCTTAGCGCTCAGAATAGAGACCCAGTACTTC. It translates to CASSLALRIETQYF.

This CDR3 reads CASSIGQASTDTQYF. The CDR3 coding sequence is TGTGCCAGTAGTATCGGTCAGGCGAGCACAGATACGCAGTATTTT. This chain links TRBV19 with TRBJ2-3; D is unresolved. The V end lost 3 bases, the J end lost 0 bases, and 10 bases lay between the germline ends. The CDR3 is 15 amino acids. In germline, CDR1 is LNHDA, CDR2 SQIVND (reference sequence).

This clone was detected only once. The V and J genes are TRBV27 and TRBJ1-6, with D unresolved. Trimming took off 2 bases at V and 7 bases at J, with 12 bases between the two ends. CDR3 length: 15 residues. Germline-derived CDR1 and CDR2 are MNHEY and SMNVEV (reference sequence). This CDR3 reads CASSLESRVNSPLHF. The CDR3 DNA reads as TGTGCCAGCAGTTTAGAGAGTAGGGTAAATTCACCCCTCCACTTT.

This chain links TRBV30 with TRBJ1-4; 11 bases map to TRBD1. The junction had 0 bases not matched to a gene; V was cut back by 5 bases and J by 10 bases. Germline V gene data show CDR1 as GTSNPN and CDR2 as SVGIG (reference sequence). This CDR3 is built from 11 residues. The CDR3 DNA follows: TGTGCCTGGGGGACAGGGGGAAAACTGTTTTTT. Translating it yields CAWGTGGKLFF.

This chain uses TRBV19 with TRBJ1-2; tentative D call: TRBD1 (5 bases). In germline, CDR1 is LNHDA, CDR2 SQIVND (reference sequence). The CDR3 totals 13 residues. Trimming removed 3 bases from V and 13 bases from J, with 18 bases in between. CDR3: CASSIRLDSHFTF. CDR3 nucleotides: TGTGCCAGTAGTATTCGCCTCGACAGTCACTTCACCTTC. The full variable domain, in which reference TRBV19 and TRBJ1-2 provide the parts outside the CDR3, is DGGITQSPKYLFRKEGQNVTLSCEQNLNHDAMYWYRQDPGQGLRLIYYSQIVNDFQKGDIAEGYSVSREKKESFPLTVTSAQKNPTAFYLCASSIRLDSHFTFGSGTRLTVV.

In this sample, this clone turned up once. J is TRBJ1-3 and V is TRBV7-2; D gene uncertain. Germline values: CDR1 SGHTA, CDR2 FQGNSA. CDR3 length equals 12 residues. Trimming removed 8 bases at V and 4 bases at J, with 9 bases between. The CDR3 protein is CASGWGGNTIYF. CDR3 sequence (DNA): TGTGCCAGCGGGTGGGGAGGAAACACCATATATTTT.

The chain joins TRBV5-4 to TRBJ1-3, with 7 bases fitting TRBD1. Germline values: CDR1 SGHNT, CDR2 YYREEE (reference sequence). With 4 bases clipped from V and 7 bases from J, the junction kept 5 bases outside the gene matches. CDR3 length: 13 amino acids. Here the CDR3 DNA reads TGTGCCAGCAGCCGGGACAGAGGGAACACCATATATTTT. This encodes CASSRDRGNTIYF.

This chain links TRBV29-1 with TRBJ1-2, with D maybe TRBD1 (5 bases). V gave up 5 bases and J gave up 8 bases, with 18 bases separating them. The CDR3 loop spans 13 amino acids. Germline CDR1 is SQVTM and CDR2 is ANQGSEA. The CDR3 sequence is CSVLMVGDEGYTF. In DNA, the CDR3 is TGCAGCGTTCTTATGGTGGGGGACGAGGGCTACACCTTC.

The chain has TRBV19 and TRBJ1-4; D perhaps matches TRBD1 (5 bases). Trimming left V 7 bases short and J 2 bases short, with 17 bases between. The CDR3 runs 16 residues. Germline V gives CDR1 LNHDA, CDR2 SQIVND (reference sequence). CDR3 protein: CASTSITGATNEKLFF. In DNA form, the CDR3 reads TGTGCCAGTACCTCAATAACAGGCGCCACTAATGAAAAACTGTTTTTT.

The chain recombines TRBV25-1 with TRBJ2-1; TRBD2 agrees at 12 bases. The CDR3 totals 16 residues. Germline V CDR1 and CDR2: MGHDK, SYGVNS. J gave up 6 bases and V 3 bases, and 6 bases lay outside the gene matches. As DNA, the CDR3 is TGTGCCAGCAGTGATTGGACGACTAGCGGGGGCAATGAGCAGTTCTTC. Protein sequence: CASSDWTTSGGNEQFF.

V is TRBV11-2 and J is TRBJ1-5; tentative D call: TRBD1 (6 bases). This CDR3 contains 13 residues. Germline V gene lookup returns CDR1 SGHAT and CDR2 FQNNGV. Between the trimmed V and J ends, which lost 2 bases and 9 bases, there was a span of 11 bases. The DNA of the CDR3 is TGTGCCAGCAGCTTAAGGGGGGATCGGCCCCAGCATTTT. Its translation: CASSLRGDRPQHF.

This sequence joins TRBV10-1 and TRBJ2-5; 7 nucleotides agree with TRBD2. Germline loops: CDR1 WNHNN, CDR2 SYGVQD (reference sequence). The junction had 7 bases not matched to a gene; V was cut back by 2 bases and J by 7 bases. This CDR3 contains 14 residues. CDR3 nucleotides: TGCGCCAGCAGTGAGAGCGGGATCACGGGGACCCAGTACTTC. It specifies CASSESGITGTQYF.

The chain combines TRBV5-1 with TRBJ2-2, with a weak D call TRBD2 (5 bases). This CDR3 has 16 residues. The V end was cut by 4 bases, the J end by 4 bases, with 17 bases between. Per the germline V gene, CDR1 is SGHRS and CDR2 is YFSETQ. Here the CDR3 DNA reads TGCGCCAGCAGCCCTGGGCACCCCGGAGGCACCGGGGAGCTGTTTTTT. Its protein is CASSPGHPGGTGELFF. Drawing the rest from reference TRBV5-1 and TRBJ2-2, the complete variable domain is KAGVTQTPRYLIKTRGQQVTLSCSPISGHRSVSWYQQTPGQGLQFLFEYFSETQRNKGNFPGRFSGRQFSNSRSEMNVSTLELGDSALYLCASSPGHPGGTGELFFGEGSRLTVL.

This chain joins TRBV24-1 and TRBJ1-5, with D uncertain. This CDR3 region has 13 residues. Germline V lookup: CDR1 KGHDR, CDR2 SFDVKD. The ends were cut back, 1 base at V and 7 bases at J, with 7 bases in the middle. CDR3 sequence (DNA): TGTGCCACCAGTGATTTAGGTGGCCAGCCCCAGCATTTT. Protein product: CATSDLGGQPQHF.

CDR3 DNA sequence: TGCGCCAGCTGTGGGTCGGTGTTCGCCAACACCGGGGAGCTGTTTTTT. It is translated as CASCGSVFANTGELFF. The chain recombines TRBV10-1 with TRBJ2-2; D is unresolved. The CDR3 covers 16 residues. The V gene lost 8 bases and the J gene lost 2 bases, with 18 bases spanning the gap. Germline V CDR1 and CDR2: WNHNN, SYGVQD (reference sequence).

The chain has TRBV28 and TRBJ1-2; 7 bases match TRBD1. CDR1 is MDHEN and CDR2 is SYDVKM in the germline V gene. J was trimmed by 6 bases and V by 6 bases; bases with no gene match: 7. This CDR3 spans 13 amino acids. The CDR3 region is CASSPDRVNGYTF. In nucleotides, the CDR3 is TGTGCCAGCAGCCCAGACAGGGTGAATGGCTACACCTTC.

This chain joins TRBV3-1 (or the pseudogene TRBV3-2) and TRBJ1-2; 8 positions match TRBD1. The V gene's germline CDR1 is LGHDT and CDR2 YNNKEL (reference sequence). CDR3 length: 15 residues. Trimming took 3 bases from V and 1 from J; bases not matched to a gene: 4. The DNA of the CDR3 is TGTGCCAGCAGCCAGTCAGGGGGCGATAACTATGGCTACACCTTC. Protein sequence: CASSQSGGDNYGYTF.

This chain uses TRBV7-8 with TRBJ1-1, with 10 positions matching TRBD1. The CDR3 consists of 14 residues. Germline loops: CDR1 SGHVS, CDR2 FQNEAQ. The J segment lost 4 bases and the V segment lost 5 bases, leaving 4 bases of the junction unmatched. The CDR3 spells CASSPRDRGTEAFF. CDR3 sequence (DNA): TGTGCCAGCAGCCCTAGGGACAGGGGCACTGAAGCTTTCTTT. The entire variable domain, with the rest obtained from reference TRBV7-8 and TRBJ1-1, is as follows: GAGVSQSPRYKVAKRGQDVALRCDPISGHVSLFWYQQALGQGPEFLTYFQNEAQLDKSGLPSDRFFAERPEGSVSTLKIQRTQQEDSAVYLCASSPRDRGTEAFFGQGTRLTVV.

The chain recombines TRBV6-5 with TRBJ1-4; D call uncertain. The CDR3 totals 15 residues. The V gene's germline CDR1 is MNHEY and CDR2 SVGAGI. With 0 bases removed from V and 8 bases from J, the gap between germline ends came to 13 bases. Here the CDR3 reads CASSYSAGVGEKLFF. CDR3 bases: TGTGCCAGCAGTTACTCGGCGGGAGTAGGGGAAAAACTGTTTTTT.

CDR3 in DNA: TGTGCCAGCAGCTTAGGAGGGCAAGAGACCCAGTACTTC. Encoded protein: CASSLGGQETQYF. This sequence joins TRBV7-9 and TRBJ2-5; D is possibly TRBD2 (5 bases). Germline V CDR1 and CDR2: SEHNR, FQNEAQ (reference sequence). The CDR3 is 13 residues long. Trimming removed 1 base from V and 2 bases from J, with 5 bases in between.

The chain carries TRBV4-1 and TRBJ1-5, with a possible D match to TRBD1 (5 bases). This CDR3 has 13 amino acids. The germline CDR1 and CDR2 sequences are MGHRA and YSYEKL. The V end lost 3 bases, the J end lost 7 bases, and 10 bases lay between the germline ends. CDR3 region: CASSHQGRQPQHF. CDR3 DNA: TGCGCCAGCAGCCACCAGGGCAGGCAGCCCCAGCATTTT.

The V gene is TRBV5-6, the J gene TRBJ2-1, with 8 nucleotides matching TRBD1. CDR3 length: 14 amino acids. Germline assignment: CDR1 SGHDT and CDR2 YYEEEE. J was trimmed by 12 bases and V by 4 bases; bases with no gene match: 12. In DNA form, the CDR3 reads TGTGCCAGCAGCGCGGACAGGGAGGAATTAGGGCAGTTCTTC. This codes for CASSADREELGQFF.